Below, 5 T cell receptor beta chains from the same sample are listed, as sequenced in a study of blood T cell repertoires in COVID-19. TCRdb keeps only in-frame clones here, not all; method: immunoSEQ multiplex PCR. In the table there are about 440,000 clones, roughly 87% of which are singletons. Sequencing used PBMCs or T cells enriched from blood (not recorded which). The receptor source for this set is a woman aged 18-29 years with acute COVID-19.

The V gene is TRBV25-1, the J gene TRBJ2-7, with 10 bases identical to TRBD1. The CDR3 loop spans 18 amino acids. Trimming removed 4 bases from V and 1 base from J; junction bases left unmatched: 13. Germline V CDR1 and CDR2: MGHDK, SYGVNS. DNA of the CDR3: TGTGCCAGCAGTGCCCCGGGACAGGGGCGCGGGAGGTCCTACGAGCAGTACTTC. Its protein is CASSAPGQGRGRSYEQYF.

The CDR3 coding sequence is TGTGCCAGCAGTGCCGGGAACATCCGATATAGCAATCAGCCCCAGCATTTT. This encodes CASSAGNIRYSNQPQHF. The chain recombines TRBV6-1 with TRBJ1-5; the D is unclear. Trimming stripped 4 bases from V and 0 bases from J, with 16 bases between. The germline gives CDR1 MNHNS, CDR2 SASEGT. This CDR3 comprises 17 residues.

This chain connects TRBV7-9 to TRBJ2-7, with D tentatively TRBD1 (6 bases). This CDR3 has 15 amino acids. Trimming took 5 bases from V and 3 from J, leaving 17 bases between them. CDR1 is SEHNR and CDR2 is FQNEAQ in the germline V gene (reference sequence). DNA of the CDR3: TGTGCCAGCAGCCCCCGGGGCCAGGGGCTCTACGAGCAGTACTTC. Its protein product is CASSPRGQGLYEQYF. The full variable domain, its missing parts supplied by reference TRBV7-9 and TRBJ2-7, is DTGVSQNPRHKITKRGQNVTFRCDPISEHNRLYWYRQTLGQGPEFLTYFQNEAQLEKSRLLSDRFSAERPKGSFSTLEIQRTEQGDSAMYLCASSPRGQGLYEQYFGPGTRLTVT.

In regard to this clone: Other nucleotide sequences from this sample produce the same CDR3. The V and J genes are TRBV6-2 or TRBV6-3 and TRBJ2-3; 13 nucleotides line up with TRBD2. The V and J ends lost 3 bases and 5 bases, in that order; junction bases with no gene match: 2. CDR3 length: 15 residues. The germline CDR1 and CDR2 sequences are MNHEY and SVGEGT. Written as DNA, the CDR3 is TGTGCCAGCAGTTATGGACTAGCGGGAGTAGATACGCAGTATTTT. Protein sequence: CASSYGLAGVDTQYF.

This clone was seen a single time. The chain joins TRBV19 to TRBJ2-2; maybe TRBD1 (5 bases). V was cut by 5 bases and J by 7 bases, with 8 bases left in between. The CDR3 sequence is 12 residues long. Germline V gene lookup returns CDR1 LNHDA and CDR2 SQIVND (reference sequence). The CDR3 reads CASSPRGGELFF. The CDR3, as DNA: TGTGCCAGTAGTCCAAGGGGCGGGGAGCTGTTTTTT.